The text below deals with one T cell receptor (beta chain). The target antigen is unknown. Since the library was made to target alpha chains, this beta chain is a stray read and its abundance is not meaningful. TCRdb itself ran the 5' RACE reads through MiXCR, one entry per CDR3 protein. The data contain 3,500 to 4,500 distinct CDR3 sequences, approximately 8.8% of them singletons. As to time point: sample taken at primary tumor resection. CDR3 size: 15 residues. V lost 3 bases and J 1 base, leaving 10 bases between the germline ends. The data belong to a study of spatial heterogeneity in lung cancer. Background on the study: More beta-chain than alpha-chain sequences were consistently detected.

Notes on the study in general: Expanded alpha and beta TCR counts within tumors tracked tumor mutation counts.

The V gene is TRBV12-3 or TRBV12-4, the J gene TRBJ1-5; D gene unclear. This clonotype was sampled from a male donor with early-stage non-small cell lung cancer. The specimen was lung tumor tissue, collected at surgery. CDR3 protein: CASSLIGVSNQPQHF. The CDR3 DNA reads TGTGCCAGCAGTTTGATTGGGGTGAGCAATCAGCCCCAGCATTTT.